This TCR beta chain is from a study of immune characterization of retroperitoneal liposarcoma. TCRdb re-called the PCR reads with MiXCR, one entry per CDR3 protein. The sample lists 9,500 to 14,000 distinct CDR3 sequences, about 26% occurring once. This clonotype was observed once. This CDR3 comprises 16 residues. Per the germline V gene, CDR1 is LGHNA and CDR2 is YSLEER. V shed 0 bases and J shed 7 bases, with 13 bases lying between them. The TCR comes from a female donor with retroperitoneal liposarcoma. The source material was tumor tissue. This rearrangement joins TRBV4-3 to TRBJ1-6, with D unclear. DNA for the CDR3: TGCGCCAGCAGCCAAGAGGGTACCCTGGTCAATTCACCCCTCCACTTT. It encodes CASSQEGTLVNSPLHF.